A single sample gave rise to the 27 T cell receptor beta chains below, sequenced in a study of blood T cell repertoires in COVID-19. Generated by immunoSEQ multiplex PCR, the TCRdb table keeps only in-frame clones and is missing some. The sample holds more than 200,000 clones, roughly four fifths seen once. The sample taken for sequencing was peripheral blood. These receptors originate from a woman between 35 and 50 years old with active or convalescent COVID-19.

CDR3 nucleotides: TGTGCCAGCAGCTTGGAGCCGCCCCGGGGGAACACTGAAGCTTTCTTT. It encodes CASSLEPPRGNTEAFF. The chain is built from TRBV5-5 and TRBJ1-1; no clear D gene. The CDR3 loop spans 16 amino acids. Germline V gives CDR1 SGHKS, CDR2 YYEKEE (reference sequence). The V end was cut by 0 bases, the J end by 1 base, with 13 bases between.

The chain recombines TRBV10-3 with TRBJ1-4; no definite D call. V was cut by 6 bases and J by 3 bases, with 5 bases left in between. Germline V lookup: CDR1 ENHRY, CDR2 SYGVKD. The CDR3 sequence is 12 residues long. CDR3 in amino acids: CAISDSNEKLFF. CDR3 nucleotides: TGTGCCATCAGCGACTCTAATGAAAAACTGTTTTTT.

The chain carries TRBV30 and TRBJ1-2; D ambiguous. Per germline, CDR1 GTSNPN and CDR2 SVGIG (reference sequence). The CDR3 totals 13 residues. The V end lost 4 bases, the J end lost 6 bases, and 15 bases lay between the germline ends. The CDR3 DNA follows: TGTGCCTGGATTCTCGCGGGCTCCGATGGCTACACCTTC. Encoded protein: CAWILAGSDGYTF.

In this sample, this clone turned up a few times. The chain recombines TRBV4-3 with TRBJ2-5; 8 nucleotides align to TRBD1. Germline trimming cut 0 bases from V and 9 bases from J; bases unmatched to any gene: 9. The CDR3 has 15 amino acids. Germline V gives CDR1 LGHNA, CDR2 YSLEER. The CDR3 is CASSQEPQQGVAQYF. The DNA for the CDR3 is TGCGCCAGCAGCCAAGAGCCCCAACAGGGGGTAGCCCAGTACTTC.

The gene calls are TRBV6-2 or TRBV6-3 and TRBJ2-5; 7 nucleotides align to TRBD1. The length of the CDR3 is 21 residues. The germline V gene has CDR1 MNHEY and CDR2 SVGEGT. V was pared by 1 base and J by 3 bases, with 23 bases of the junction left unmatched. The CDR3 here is CASSYLRDSSYPYVREETQYF. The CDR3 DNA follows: TGTGCCAGCAGTTACTTAAGGGACAGCTCGTACCCATACGTCCGTGAAGAGACCCAGTACTTC.

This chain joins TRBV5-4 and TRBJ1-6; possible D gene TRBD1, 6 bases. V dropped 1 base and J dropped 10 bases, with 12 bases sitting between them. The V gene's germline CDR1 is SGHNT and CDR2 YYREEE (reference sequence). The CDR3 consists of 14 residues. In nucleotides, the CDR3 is TGTGCCAGCAGCTTGCCCGGGGGGGGCTCACCCCTCCACTTT. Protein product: CASSLPGGGSPLHF.

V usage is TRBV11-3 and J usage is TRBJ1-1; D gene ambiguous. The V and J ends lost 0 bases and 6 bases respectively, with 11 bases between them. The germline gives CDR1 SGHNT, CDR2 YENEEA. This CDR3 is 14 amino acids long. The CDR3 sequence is CASSLDQHESEAFF. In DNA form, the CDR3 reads TGTGCCAGCAGCTTAGATCAACACGAATCTGAAGCTTTCTTT.

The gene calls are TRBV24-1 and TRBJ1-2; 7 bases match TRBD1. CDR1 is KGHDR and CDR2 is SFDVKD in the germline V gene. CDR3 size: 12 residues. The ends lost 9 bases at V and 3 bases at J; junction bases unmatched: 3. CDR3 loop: CATRDRDYGYTF. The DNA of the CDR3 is TGTGCCACCCGGGACAGAGACTATGGCTACACCTTC.

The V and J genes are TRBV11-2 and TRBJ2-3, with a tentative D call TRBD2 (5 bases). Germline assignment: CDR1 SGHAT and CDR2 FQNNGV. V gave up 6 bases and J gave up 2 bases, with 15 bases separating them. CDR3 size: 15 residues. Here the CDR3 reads CASSGLTSNTDTQYF. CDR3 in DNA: TGTGCCAGCAGTGGACTCACCTCGAACACAGATACGCAGTATTTT.

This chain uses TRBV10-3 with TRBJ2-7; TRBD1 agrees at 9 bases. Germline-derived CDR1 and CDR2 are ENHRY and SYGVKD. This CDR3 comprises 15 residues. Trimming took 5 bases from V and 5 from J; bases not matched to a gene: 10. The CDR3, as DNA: TGTGCCATCAGTCCCCCCGGAACAGGGGGCCACGAGCAGTACTTC. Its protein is CAISPPGTGGHEQYF.

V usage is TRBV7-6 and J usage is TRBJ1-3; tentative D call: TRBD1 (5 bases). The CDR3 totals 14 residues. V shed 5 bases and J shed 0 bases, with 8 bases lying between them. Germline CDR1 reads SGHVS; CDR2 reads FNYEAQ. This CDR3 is CASSTDNSGNTIYF. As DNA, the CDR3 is TGTGCCAGCAGCACGGACAACTCTGGAAACACCATATATTTT.

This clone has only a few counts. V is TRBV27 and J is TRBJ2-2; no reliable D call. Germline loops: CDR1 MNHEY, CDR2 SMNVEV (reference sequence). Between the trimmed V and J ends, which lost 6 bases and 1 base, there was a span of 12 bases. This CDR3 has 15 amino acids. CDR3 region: CASSVEWLNTGELFF. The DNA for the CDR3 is TGTGCCAGCAGCGTCGAATGGCTGAACACCGGGGAGCTGTTTTTT.

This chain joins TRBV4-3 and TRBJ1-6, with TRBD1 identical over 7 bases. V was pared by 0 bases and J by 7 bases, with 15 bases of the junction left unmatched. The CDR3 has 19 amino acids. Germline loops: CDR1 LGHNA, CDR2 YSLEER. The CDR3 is CASSQDWAGGRGPNSPLHF. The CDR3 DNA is TGCGCCAGCAGCCAAGATTGGGCAGGGGGTCGAGGGCCAAATTCACCCCTCCACTTT.

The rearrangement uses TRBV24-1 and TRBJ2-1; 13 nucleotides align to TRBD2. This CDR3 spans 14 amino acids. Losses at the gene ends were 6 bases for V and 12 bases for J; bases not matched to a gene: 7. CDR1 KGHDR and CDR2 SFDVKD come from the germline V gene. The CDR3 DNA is TGTGCCACCAGTTATGGACTAGCGGGAGTGGGGCAGTTCTTC. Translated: CATSYGLAGVGQFF.

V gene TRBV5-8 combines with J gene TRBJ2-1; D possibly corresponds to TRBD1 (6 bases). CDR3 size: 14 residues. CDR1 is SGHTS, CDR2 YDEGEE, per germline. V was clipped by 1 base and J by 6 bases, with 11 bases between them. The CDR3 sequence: CASSLRDKGNEQFF. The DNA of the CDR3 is TGTGCCAGCAGCTTGCGGGACAAAGGCAATGAGCAGTTCTTC.

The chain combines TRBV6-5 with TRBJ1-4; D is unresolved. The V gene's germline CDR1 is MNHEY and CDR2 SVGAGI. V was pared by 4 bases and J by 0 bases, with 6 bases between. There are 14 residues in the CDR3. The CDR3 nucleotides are TGTGCCAGCAGTTTGTTCTCAACTAATGAAAAACTGTTTTTT. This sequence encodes CASSLFSTNEKLFF.

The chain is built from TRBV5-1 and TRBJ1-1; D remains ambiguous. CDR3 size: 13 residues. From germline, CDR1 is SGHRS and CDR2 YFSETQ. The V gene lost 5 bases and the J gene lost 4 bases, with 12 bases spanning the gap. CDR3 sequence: CASSVGGRTEAFF. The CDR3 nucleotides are TGCGCCAGCAGTGTAGGAGGACGCACTGAAGCTTTCTTT.

CDR3 amino acids: CASSEAGGGTEAFF. The CDR3 DNA sequence: TGTGCCAGCAGTGAAGCGGGCGGGGGCACTGAAGCTTTCTTT. The chain uses TRBV2 and TRBJ1-1; D possibly corresponds to TRBD1 (5 bases). Germline V gives CDR1 SNHLY, CDR2 FYNNEI. CDR3 length: 14 amino acids. V lost 0 bases and J 4 bases, leaving 9 bases between the germline ends.

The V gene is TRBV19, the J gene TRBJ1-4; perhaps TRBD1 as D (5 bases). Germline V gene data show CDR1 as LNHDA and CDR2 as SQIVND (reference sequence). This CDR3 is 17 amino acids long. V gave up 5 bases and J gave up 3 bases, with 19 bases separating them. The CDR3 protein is CASSPAGGSIPNEKLFF. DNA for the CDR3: TGTGCCAGTAGTCCTGCCGGGGGATCTATCCCTAATGAAAAACTGTTTTTT.

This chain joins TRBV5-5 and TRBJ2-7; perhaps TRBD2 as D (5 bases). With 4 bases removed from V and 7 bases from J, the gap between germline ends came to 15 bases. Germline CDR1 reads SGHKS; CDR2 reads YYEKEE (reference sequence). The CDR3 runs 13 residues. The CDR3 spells CASSQEGVGEQYF. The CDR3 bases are TGTGCCAGCAGCCAAGAGGGAGTCGGGGAGCAGTACTTC.

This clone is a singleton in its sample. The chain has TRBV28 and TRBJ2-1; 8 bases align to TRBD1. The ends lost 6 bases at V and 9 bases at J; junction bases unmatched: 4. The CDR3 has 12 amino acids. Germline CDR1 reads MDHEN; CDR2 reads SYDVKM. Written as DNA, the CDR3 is TGTGCCAGCAGGGCTACAGGGGGTGAGCAGTTCTTC. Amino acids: CASRATGGEQFF.

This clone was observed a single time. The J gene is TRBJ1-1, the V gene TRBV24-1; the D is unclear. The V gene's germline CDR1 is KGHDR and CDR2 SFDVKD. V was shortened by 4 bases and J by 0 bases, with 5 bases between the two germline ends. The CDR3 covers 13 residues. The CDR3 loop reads CATSDPMNTEAFF. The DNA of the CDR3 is TGTGCCACCAGTGACCCTATGAACACTGAAGCTTTCTTT.

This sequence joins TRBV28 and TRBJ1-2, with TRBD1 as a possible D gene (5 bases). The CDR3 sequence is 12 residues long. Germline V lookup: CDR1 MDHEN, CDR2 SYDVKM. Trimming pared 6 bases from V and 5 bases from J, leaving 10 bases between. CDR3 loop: CASRAGGYGYTF. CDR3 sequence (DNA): TGTGCCAGCAGGGCCGGGGGTTATGGCTACACCTTC.

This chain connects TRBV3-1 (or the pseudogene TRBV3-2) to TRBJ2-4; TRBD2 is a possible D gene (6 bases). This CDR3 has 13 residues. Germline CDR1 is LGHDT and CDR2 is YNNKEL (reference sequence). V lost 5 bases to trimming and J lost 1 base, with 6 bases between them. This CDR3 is CASSAGAKNIQYF. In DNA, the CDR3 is TGTGCCAGCAGCGCGGGGGCCAAAAACATTCAGTACTTC.

The CDR3 loop is CAIKSGGGGSPLHF. The CDR3 bases are TGTGCCATCAAGTCGGGGGGCGGCGGTTCACCCCTCCACTTT. This rearrangement joins TRBV10-3 to TRBJ1-6, with D perhaps matching TRBD1 (6 bases). The V gene lost 7 bases and the J gene lost 9 bases, with 16 bases spanning the gap. The CDR3 covers 14 residues. In germline, CDR1 is ENHRY, CDR2 SYGVKD.

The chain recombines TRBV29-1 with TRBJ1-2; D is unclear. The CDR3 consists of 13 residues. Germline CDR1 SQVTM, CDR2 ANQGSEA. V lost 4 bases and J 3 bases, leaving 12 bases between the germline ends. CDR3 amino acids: CSVAAGGDYGYTF. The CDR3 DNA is TGCAGCGTTGCGGCAGGCGGGGACTATGGCTACACCTTC. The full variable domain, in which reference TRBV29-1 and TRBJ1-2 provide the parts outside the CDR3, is SAVISQKPSRDICQRGTSLTIQCQVDSQVTMMFWYRQQPGQSLTLIATANQGSEATYESGFVIDKFPISRPNLTFSTLTVSNMSPEDSSIYLCSVAAGGDYGYTFGSGTRLTVV.

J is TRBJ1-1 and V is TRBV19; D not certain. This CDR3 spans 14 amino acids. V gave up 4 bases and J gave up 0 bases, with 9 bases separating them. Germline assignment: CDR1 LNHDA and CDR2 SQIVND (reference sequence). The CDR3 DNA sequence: TGTGCCAGTAGTACCCAAAACATGAACACTGAAGCTTTCTTT. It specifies CASSTQNMNTEAFF.